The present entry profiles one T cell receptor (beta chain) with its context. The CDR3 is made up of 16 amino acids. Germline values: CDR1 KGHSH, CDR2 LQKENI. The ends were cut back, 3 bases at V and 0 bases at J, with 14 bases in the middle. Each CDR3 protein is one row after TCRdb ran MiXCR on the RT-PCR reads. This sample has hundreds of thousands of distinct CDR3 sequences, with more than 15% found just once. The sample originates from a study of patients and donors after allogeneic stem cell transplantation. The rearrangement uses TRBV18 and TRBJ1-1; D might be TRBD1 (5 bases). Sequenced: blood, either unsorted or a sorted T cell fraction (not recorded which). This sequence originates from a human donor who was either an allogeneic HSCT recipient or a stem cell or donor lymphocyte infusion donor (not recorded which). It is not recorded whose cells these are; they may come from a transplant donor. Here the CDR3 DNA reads TGTGCCAGCTCACCCCAAGCGGGGACGATGAACACTGAAGCTTTCTTT. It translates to CASSPQAGTMNTEAFF.